This TCR beta chain was sequenced for a study of T cell repertoires in cytomegalovirus infection (dated by TCRdb to 2018 to 2020). Regarding the complete study: The peptide stimulations were aimed at well-studied HLA-B-restricted epitopes as well as recently identified HLA-C-restricted CMV epitopes, whose presentation resists viral immunomodulation. Because public TCR beta signatures pointed to carriage of CMV infection together with the matching HLA type, the HLA type of each donor mattered for the analysis.

Of note for this clonotype: What antigen it recognizes has not been identified. Per-base qualities were not stored, and no clone one base away is much larger.

The sample's treatment or condition label, in plain terms: in vitro stimulation with specific CMV peptide epitopes to enrich CMV-specific T cells. Reading the germline V gene (reference sequence) gives CDR1 LNHDA and CDR2 SQIVND. Taken from cysteine to phenylalanine, the CDR3 has 16 residues. Only the CDR3 DNA stays, 48 bases, in frame from base 1. Trimming removed 6 bases from V and 0 bases from J; the gene matches leave 5 bases unexplained. Sequencing was carried out with an Illumina HiSeq 1500. TCRdb trimmed public reads at Q25 via fastp, called clones via MiXCR and kept in-frame beta chains. CDR3 protein duplicates are merged, each entry listing the most common genes and DNA. The sample table records some 920,000 distinct CDR3 sequences; more than 25% of these occur just once. The top ten clones comprise about 14% of the sample. What the work shows at the level of the full study, not this receptor alone: Carriers of CMV infection plus the relevant HLA type were discriminated by the cumulative frequency of public TCR beta family members in the study cohort and in an independent roughly 340-donor cohort. The ex vivo response was dominated by HLA-C-restricted CMV-specific TCR beta clonotypes, which also provided the single most frequent clonotype in two of eight donors.

Sample: cultured CD8+ T cells from PBMCs, taken from culture after CMV antigen stimulation. The origin of this receptor is a human donor in good health (CMV status not recorded). Some clones in this sample may be carry-over from other donors' samples. The sequence joins TRBV19 to TRBJ1-5; the junction holds 10 bases that match TRBD1. The CDR3 region: CASSDGQGGSNQPQHF. In nucleotide form, the sequence is TGTGCCAGTAGCGACGGACAGGGGGGTAGCAATCAGCCCCAGCATTTT.